The 20 T cell receptor beta chains in this list originate from one sample, sequenced in a study of human T cells and chemical hapten exposure. The template was total RNA from unfractionated whole blood. Each cDNA molecule in the library carried unique molecular identifiers. From the reads, TCRdb called clonotypes with MiXCR, one entry per CDR3 protein. Of about 120,000 distinct CDR3 sequences in the sample, over 6.5% were seen once. The sample taken for sequencing was whole blood. The receptors stem from a human donor in good health. Some clones in this sample may be carry-over from other donors' samples.

V is TRBV10-1 and J is TRBJ2-1; D is uncertain. Germline V gene lookup returns CDR1 WNHNN and CDR2 SYGVQD (reference sequence). The CDR3 extends over 15 amino acids. Between the trimmed V and J ends, which lost 3 bases and 0 bases, there was a span of 9 bases. CDR3 residues: CASSDGSGSYNEQFF. CDR3 bases: TGCGCCAGCAGTGATGGCTCCGGCTCCTACAATGAGCAGTTCTTC.

This clonotype turned up a few times. The chain is built from TRBV7-3 and TRBJ2-2, with TRBD1 matching 8 bases. The junction had 10 bases not matched to a gene; V was cut back by 8 bases and J by 5 bases. The germline CDR1 and CDR2 sequences are SGHTA and FQGTGA. CDR3 length equals 15 residues. CDR3 sequence (DNA): TGTGCCAGCGGCTATAGGACAGGGTCTACCGGGGAGCTGTTTTTT. Amino acid sequence: CASGYRTGSTGELFF.

This chain uses TRBV29-1 with TRBJ2-1; 10 bases align to TRBD1. This CDR3 region has 12 residues. CDR1 is SQVTM, CDR2 ANQGSEA, per germline. V dropped 7 bases and J dropped 5; count of bases not matched to a gene: 2. CDR3 residues: CSEGTGDNEQFF. CDR3 DNA: TGCAGCGAGGGGACAGGGGACAATGAGCAGTTCTTC.

This sequence joins TRBV27 and TRBJ2-5; D uncertain. There are 15 residues in the CDR3. CDR1 is MNHEY and CDR2 is SMNVEV in the germline V gene (reference sequence). Trimming pared 5 bases from V and 0 bases from J, leaving 13 bases between. The CDR3 region is CASSLGFGDQETQYF. As DNA, the CDR3 is TGTGCCAGCAGTCTAGGTTTTGGGGACCAAGAGACCCAGTACTTC.

This sequence joins TRBV20-1 and TRBJ1-2; a possible D gene is TRBD1 (6 bases). Germline CDR1 and CDR2: DFQATT and SNEGSKA (reference sequence). The CDR3 contains 16 residues. Trimming left V 2 bases short and J 4 bases short, with 20 bases between. CDR3 sequence reads: CSARYKEKGVPYGYTF. CDR3 nucleotides: TGCAGTGCTAGATATAAGGAAAAGGGGGTACCCTATGGCTACACCTTC.

The genes are TRBV7-2 and TRBJ2-2; 9 bases fit TRBD2. The CDR3 covers 16 residues. Germline lookup yields CDR1 SGHTA and CDR2 FQGNSA. The V and J ends lost 3 bases and 5 bases, in that order; junction bases with no gene match: 7. The CDR3 region has the DNA TGTGCCAGCAGCTTCCTTAGCGGGAGAGGGACCGGGGAGCTGTTTTTT. Its translation is CASSFLSGRGTGELFF.

This clonotype appeared once. The CDR3 is CASSQAAPGLVPYEQYF. The CDR3 nucleotides read TGCGCCAGCAGCCAAGCCGCGCCGGGACTAGTACCCTACGAGCAGTACTTC. The rearrangement uses TRBV4-1 and TRBJ2-7; 8 bases are a match to TRBD2. The length of the CDR3 is 17 residues. The germline CDR1 and CDR2 sequences are MGHRA and YSYEKL. After removal of 1 base from V and 2 bases from J, the junction contained 10 bases not matched to a gene.

This clonotype came up many times. This rearrangement joins TRBV5-1 to TRBJ1-1; no definite D call. Trimming left V 6 bases short and J 5 bases short, with 14 bases between. In germline, CDR1 is SGHRS, CDR2 YFSETQ. This CDR3 spans 13 amino acids. The CDR3 coding sequence is TGCGCCAGCACCCCCCCGGGAGGAACTGAAGCTTTCTTT. Translation gives CASTPPGGTEAFF.

V gene TRBV9 combines with J gene TRBJ2-3; D is ambiguous. V was trimmed by 3 bases and J by 0 bases, leaving 2 bases between them. CDR1 and CDR2 (germline): SGDLS, YYNGEE. This CDR3 contains 12 residues. In DNA form, the CDR3 reads TGTGCCAGCAGCGAAAGCACAGATACGCAGTATTTT. Translated: CASSESTDTQYF. Supplemented by reference TRBV9 and TRBJ2-3, the full variable domain reads DSGVTQTPKHLITATGQRVTLRCSPRSGDLSVYWYQQSLDQGLQFLIQYYNGEERAKGNILERFSAQQFPDLHSELNLSSLELGDSALYFCASSESTDTQYFGPGTRLTVL.

This clonotype was counted many times. The J gene is TRBJ2-3, the V gene TRBV20-1; D not certain. CDR3 length: 13 amino acids. Germline values: CDR1 DFQATT, CDR2 SNEGSKA (reference sequence). Trimming shortened V by 3 bases and J by 0 bases, and 7 bases separated the two germline ends. CDR3 in amino acids: CSASGASTDTQYF. The CDR3 DNA reads TGCAGTGCTAGCGGTGCTAGCACAGATACGCAGTATTTT.

This clonotype was observed at least ten times. The V call is TRBV4-1, the J call TRBJ1-6; D is unresolved. The CDR3 covers 17 residues. V was clipped by 0 bases and J by 8 bases, with 17 bases between them. CDR1 is MGHRA, CDR2 YSYEKL, per germline. The CDR3: CASSQDPTLYPDSPLHF. The CDR3 nucleotides read TGCGCCAGCAGCCAAGACCCTACACTGTACCCCGATTCACCCCTCCACTTT.

The rearrangement links TRBV20-1 to TRBJ1-4; 9 nucleotides match TRBD1. The germline CDR1 and CDR2 sequences are DFQATT and SNEGSKA (reference sequence). The junction had 8 bases not matched to a gene; V was cut back by 5 bases and J by 7 bases. There are 14 residues in the CDR3. The CDR3 loop is CSARRDRVAEKLFF. The CDR3 nucleotides read TGCAGTGCTCGAAGGGACAGGGTGGCTGAAAAACTGTTTTTT.

This clonotype was seen more than once but under ten times. CDR3 nucleotides: TGTGCCAGCAGTTCGGGCAGTTTGAGGGAGACCCAGTACTTC. This codes for CASSSGSLRETQYF. The chain recombines TRBV12-3 or TRBV12-4 with TRBJ2-5; D remains ambiguous. The CDR3 totals 14 residues. V lost 4 bases, J lost 5 bases, and 14 bases lay in between.

This clonotype was counted a few times. The rearrangement links TRBV27 to TRBJ2-3, with 13 bases lining up with TRBD2. This CDR3 is built from 16 residues. CDR1 and CDR2 from the germline V gene are MNHEY and SMNVEV (reference sequence). V shed 8 bases and J 6 bases; nucleotides not matched to a gene: 11. DNA for the CDR3: TGTGCCAGCCGAATCGGACTAGCGGGAGATTTGGATACGCAGTATTTT. Amino acid sequence: CASRIGLAGDLDTQYF.

At least ten counts were recorded for this clonotype. The DNA for the CDR3 is TGTGCCAGCAGTCCTACAGGGGGCTCATTTCCGGACGAGCAGTACTTC. Translated: CASSPTGGSFPDEQYF. This chain links TRBV7-9 with TRBJ2-7, with TRBD1 matching 9 bases. This CDR3 is 16 amino acids long. CDR1 is SEHNR, CDR2 FQNEAQ, per germline (reference sequence). After removal of 6 bases from V and 5 bases from J, the junction contained 14 bases not matched to a gene.

The chain has TRBV20-1 and TRBJ2-2; the match to TRBD2 covers 8 bases. The CDR3 sequence is 15 residues long. V shed 3 bases and J 1 base; nucleotides not matched to a gene: 4. The germline V gene encodes CDR1 DFQATT and CDR2 SNEGSKA (reference sequence). The chain's CDR3 is CSASPTSGNTGELFF. CDR3 DNA sequence: TGCAGTGCTAGTCCTACTAGCGGGAACACCGGGGAGCTGTTTTTT.

This clonotype was recorded at least ten times. V gene TRBV20-1 combines with J gene TRBJ2-1; D is undetermined. Trimming cost V 4 bases and J 5 bases, with 15 bases left between them. Germline CDR1 and CDR2: DFQATT and SNEGSKA (reference sequence). The CDR3 contains 14 residues. CDR3 sequence (DNA): TGCAGTGCTATTGCGAACAACCTTGACAATGAGCAGTTCTTC. As protein: CSAIANNLDNEQFF.

This clonotype occurred many times. The chain couples TRBV18 to TRBJ1-2; TRBD1 aligns across 9 bases. CDR1 is KGHSH, CDR2 LQKENI, per germline. The CDR3 is made up of 15 amino acids. The J segment lost 4 bases and the V segment lost 3 bases, leaving 6 bases of the junction unmatched. Here the CDR3 reads CASSPLDRGLYGYTF. The CDR3 DNA is TGTGCCAGCTCACCTTTGGACAGGGGTCTCTATGGCTACACCTTC.

This clonotype was seen ten or more times. The chain joins TRBV19 to TRBJ2-7; 10 nucleotides line up with TRBD2. This CDR3 is 14 amino acids long. The germline gives CDR1 LNHDA, CDR2 SQIVND (reference sequence). The junction had 3 bases not matched to a gene; V was cut back by 4 bases and J by 3 bases. CDR3 nucleotides: TGTGCCAGTAGTAAGTCTAGCGGGAGCTACGAGCAGTACTTC. Its protein is CASSKSSGSYEQYF.

This clonotype has a count of ten or more. CDR3 loop: CASSLEVQNTEAFF. The CDR3 coding sequence is TGCGCCAGCAGCTTGGAAGTTCAGAACACTGAAGCTTTCTTT. The chain is built from TRBV5-1 and TRBJ1-1, with D unresolved. The ends were cut back, 0 bases at V and 1 base at J, with 7 bases in the middle. Germline CDR1 and CDR2: SGHRS and YFSETQ. There are 14 residues in the CDR3.